Below are 9 T cell receptor beta chains sequenced from a single sample in a study of T cells in Graves' hyperthyroidism and ophthalmopathy. It was RNA transcripts that yielded the amplified TCR beta CDR3 regions. HTBI primers were used for first-round RT-PCR of the TCR CDR3. One entry per CDR3 protein, called by TCRdb with MiXCR from the multiplex PCR reads. The sample lists 650,000 to 750,000 distinct CDR3 sequences; 11% to 15% were seen once. The sequencing input was blood. These receptors came from a woman aged 18-29 years with Graves' hyperthyroidism.

The sample holds many counts of this clonotype. This chain links TRBV20-1 with TRBJ1-4, with 7 bases identical to TRBD1. This CDR3 has 13 amino acids. V gave up 3 bases and J gave up 7 bases; unmatched junction bases: 5. CDR1 is DFQATT, CDR2 SNEGSKA, per germline (reference sequence). CDR3 in DNA: TGCAGTGCTAGGAACAGGGGCGTTGAAAAACTGTTTTTT. It specifies CSARNRGVEKLFF.

Many counts were recorded for this clonotype. The chain is built from TRBV3-1 and TRBJ2-5; D remains unclear. Germline V gene lookup returns CDR1 LGHDT and CDR2 YNNKEL (reference sequence). This CDR3 contains 14 residues. V lost 0 bases and J 1 base, leaving 6 bases between the germline ends. For the CDR3, the DNA is TGTGCCAGCAGCCAAGATCGGCGCCAAGAGACCCAGTACTTC. Encoded protein: CASSQDRRQETQYF.

The chain is built from TRBV24-1 and TRBJ2-1, with 8 positions matching TRBD2. V was pared by 6 bases and J by 1 base, with 7 bases of the junction left unmatched. The CDR3 length is 16 residues. CDR1 is KGHDR, CDR2 SFDVKD, per germline. In nucleotides, the CDR3 is TGTGCCACCAGTACCTCAGCGGGAGTGTCCTACAATGAGCAGTTCTTC. This gives the protein CATSTSAGVSYNEQFF.

There are many counts of this clonotype. J is TRBJ1-2 and V is TRBV20-1, with D uncertain. Trimming removed 4 bases from V and 0 bases from J, with 9 bases in between. The germline gives CDR1 DFQATT, CDR2 SNEGSKA (reference sequence). The CDR3 has 13 amino acids. This CDR3 reads CSAISSSNYGYTF. The CDR3 DNA follows: TGCAGTGCTATAAGCAGTTCTAACTATGGCTACACCTTC.

This clonotype was observed many times. This chain connects TRBV28 to TRBJ2-7, with D unclear. Germline V gives CDR1 MDHEN, CDR2 SYDVKM. The CDR3 consists of 14 residues. Trimming cost V 8 bases and J 3 bases, with 17 bases left between them. The CDR3 spells CASSLQVAVYEQYF. The CDR3 DNA reads as TGTGCCAGCTCCCTTCAGGTAGCCGTCTACGAGCAGTACTTC.

This clonotype was picked up a small number of times. The chain uses TRBV7-6 and TRBJ2-2; 11 bases align to TRBD1. The CDR3 is made up of 16 amino acids. Germline CDR1 is SGHVS and CDR2 is FNYEAQ. J lost 4 bases, V lost 4 bases, and 5 bases had no gene match. CDR3 in DNA: TGTGCCAGCAGCTCGGACAGGGGGCGATCCACCGGGGAGCTGTTTTTT. This translates into CASSSDRGRSTGELFF.

Only one count was recorded for this clonotype. The chain recombines TRBV6-2 or TRBV6-3 with TRBJ2-7; the D gene is possibly TRBD2 (5 bases). Trimming cost V 7 bases and J 2 bases, with 9 bases left between them. This CDR3 is built from 12 residues. The germline V gene encodes CDR1 MNHEY and CDR2 SVGEGT. This CDR3 is CASTGNPYEQYF. CDR3 bases: TGTGCCAGCACCGGGAATCCCTACGAGCAGTACTTC.

This clonotype was recorded many times. The genes are TRBV5-6 and TRBJ2-3; 10 positions match TRBD2. V shed 2 bases, J shed 4 bases, and the junction held 7 bases outside the gene matches. From germline, CDR1 is SGHDT and CDR2 YYEEEE. The CDR3 length is 16 residues. This CDR3 reads CASSFGLAEQADTQYF. The CDR3 DNA reads as TGTGCCAGCAGCTTTGGACTAGCGGAACAGGCAGATACGCAGTATTTT. The complete variable domain, with remaining parts taken from reference TRBV5-6 and TRBJ2-3, reads DAGVTQSPTHLIKTRGQQVTLRCSPKSGHDTVSWYQQALGQGPQFIFQYYEEEERQRGNFPDRFSGHQFPNYSSELNVNALLLGDSALYLCASSFGLAEQADTQYFGPGTRLTVL.

Here the CDR3 DNA reads TGCGCCAGCAGCCAGCTCCACGGTGGGACAAGGGCCTACAATGAGCAGTTCTTC. This gives the protein CASSQLHGGTRAYNEQFF. This sequence joins TRBV4-1 and TRBJ2-1; possibly TRBD1 for D (6 bases). Trimming removed 3 bases from V and 2 bases from J, with 20 bases in between. Germline CDR1 MGHRA, CDR2 YSYEKL. The CDR3 length is 18 residues.